This is a list of T cell receptor beta chains from one sample in a study of glioma-infiltrating T cells. TCRdb recomputed calls from the multiplex PCR reads with MiXCR, one row per CDR3 protein. The sample contains 44,000 or so distinct CDR3 sequences, 20% to 25% of which appear only once. The sequencing sample was made of glioma tissue, nonneoplastic brain tissue, or PBMCs (not recorded which). These receptors were obtained from a human donor with low-grade glioma or glioblastoma, undergoing nonglioma brain surgery, or in good health (not recorded which). The CDR3 runs from the conserved cysteine through the conserved F or W. The D gene is left open where the match is weak. Clone size appears in some rows only: once, few, many, or a class for an expanded clone.

clone_size,v_call,j_call,d_call,cdr3_aa,cdr3_nt
many,TRBV25-1,TRBJ1-6,-,CASSVDTNSPLHF,TGTGCCAGCAGTGTTGACACCAATTCACCCCTCCACTTT
many,TRBV7-2,TRBJ1-1,-,CASSFLGGTGKNTEAFF,TGTGCCAGCAGCTTCCTGGGGGGGACGGGGAAGAACACTGAAGCTTTCTTT
many,TRBV5-5,TRBJ2-3,-,CASSLLADTQYF,TGTGCCAGCAGCTTGTTGGCAGATACGCAGTATTTT
many,TRBV12-3/TRBV12-4,TRBJ2-1,TRBD2,CASSAGVNEQFF,TGTGCCAGCAGCGCGGGGGTAAATGAGCAGTTCTTC
many,TRBV6-1,TRBJ2-1,-,CASSEQLPLGRRKDEQFF,TGTGCCAGCAGTGAACAACTCCCCTTGGGCCGCCGGAAGGATGAGCAGTTCTTC
-,TRBV12-3/TRBV12-4,TRBJ2-5,-,CASSPDGQETQYF,TGTGCCAGCAGTCCGGACGGGCAAGAGACCCAGTACTTC
many,TRBV6-1,TRBJ2-1,TRBD2,CASSLTSQRGVDEQFF,TGTGCCAGCAGTTTAACCTCACAGCGGGGGGTCGATGAGCAGTTCTTC
many,TRBV2,TRBJ2-3,TRBD1,CASRLTGQRTDTQYF,TGTGCCAGCAGACTGACGGGACAGCGCACAGATACGCAGTATTTT
many,TRBV29-1,TRBJ2-7,-,CSVEWSGAAKQYF,TGCAGCGTTGAATGGTCGGGGGCAGCGAAGCAGTACTTC
-,TRBV27,TRBJ2-5,-,CASSPDAGRQETQCF,TGTGCCAGCAGCCCCGACGCAGGGAGGCAAGAGACCCAGTGCTTC
many,TRBV20-1,TRBJ2-2,TRBD2,CSATLTSGRAPGELFF,TGCAGTGCGACCCTTACTAGCGGGAGGGCCCCCGGGGAGCTGTTTTTT
few,TRBV29-1,TRBJ1-1,TRBD1,CSVVGTVLDTEAFF,TGCAGCGTTGTAGGGACAGTGCTCGATACTGAAGCTTTCTTT
-,TRBV6-1,TRBJ1-1,-,CVSTEDRDTEAFF,TGTGTTAGCACCGAAGACAGAGACACTGAAGCTTTCTTT
many,TRBV20-1,TRBJ2-7,-,CSANGRRGYEQYF,TGCAGTGCTAACGGGAGAAGGGGCTACGAGCAGTACTTC
few,TRBV12-3/TRBV12-4,TRBJ2-7,TRBD2,CASSLDLAGYLHEQYF,TGTGCCAGCAGTTTAGATCTAGCGGGATATCTACACGAGCAGTACTTC
-,TRBV13,TRBJ1-1,-,CASSSGVGTESFF,TGTGCCAGCAGCTCAGGGGTTGGCACTGAATCTTTCTTT
few,TRBV5-1,TRBJ1-1,TRBD1,CASSPGDRMNTEAFF,TGCGCCAGCAGCCCGGGGGACAGGATGAACACTGAAGCTTTCTTT
many,TRBV4-1,TRBJ2-5,TRBD1,CASSFRTGLGETQYF,TGCGCCAGCAGTTTTAGGACAGGGCTAGGAGAGACCCAGTACTTC
many,TRBV20-1,TRBJ2-3,-,CSASRGSTDTQYF,TGCAGTGCTAGTCGGGGGAGCACAGATACGCAGTATTTT
medium-sized,TRBV28,TRBJ1-1,-,CASSKRANTEAFF,TGTGCCAGCAGTAAACGAGCGAACACTGAAGCTTTCTTT
-,TRBV5-4,TRBJ1-5,-,CASSLDSNQPQHF,TGTGCCAGCAGCTTGGACAGCAATCAGCCCCAGCATTTT
-,TRBV7-9,TRBJ1-1,TRBD1,CASSFDRAPNTEAFF,TGTGCCAGCAGCTTTGACAGGGCCCCGAACACTGAAGCTTTCTTT
many,TRBV12-3/TRBV12-4,TRBJ1-1,TRBD1,CASRYTGGDTEAFF,TGTGCCAGCAGGTACACAGGGGGTGACACTGAAGCTTTCTTT
many,TRBV28,TRBJ1-1,-,CASSFATVVEAFF,TGTGCCAGCAGTTTTGCTACAGTAGTTGAAGCTTTCTTT
few,TRBV7-9,TRBJ2-3,-,CASSLFFPSTDTQYF,TGTGCCAGCAGCCTCTTTTTCCCTAGCACAGATACGCAGTATTTT
medium-sized,TRBV27,TRBJ2-5,-,CASSFRGQETQYF,TGTGCCAGCAGTTTCCGGGGCCAAGAGACCCAGTACTTC
many,TRBV11-1,TRBJ2-5,-,CASRSFGGRQETQYF,TGTGCCAGCAGGTCGTTCGGGGGGCGGCAAGAGACCCAGTACTTC
many,TRBV6-1,TRBJ2-1,TRBD2,CASSEVTSGASSYNEQFF,TGTGCCAGCAGTGAAGTAACTAGCGGGGCATCCTCCTACAATGAGCAGTTCTTC
-,TRBV30,TRBJ2-5,-,CASTWGARETQYF,TGTGCCTCAACCTGGGGGGCTAGGGAGACCCAGTACTTC
many,TRBV27,TRBJ1-5,-,CAAGRDQPQHF,TGTGCCGCCGGCCGAGATCAGCCCCAGCATTTT
-,TRBV29-1,TRBJ1-3,-,CSVVLLTEGNTIYF,TGCAGCGTTGTTTTGCTGACGGAGGGGAACACCATATATTTT
many,TRBV20-1,TRBJ1-5,TRBD1,CSARDGTGGNQPQHF,TGCAGTGCTAGAGACGGGACAGGGGGCAATCAGCCCCAGCATTTT
many,TRBV2,TRBJ2-3,-,CASSEVTATDTQYF,TGTGCCAGCAGTGAAGTTACAGCAACAGATACGCAGTATTTT
medium-sized,TRBV28,TRBJ1-6,-,CASSPSGGVESSPLHF,TGTGCCAGCAGTCCCTCCGGAGGCGTCGAGTCTTCACCCCTCCACTTT
-,TRBV3-1,TRBJ2-1,TRBD1,CASSRRTGRDEQFF,TGTGCCAGCAGCCGACGGACAGGGCGCGATGAGCAGTTCTTC
few,TRBV12-3/TRBV12-4,TRBJ2-6,-,CASSRAGANVLTF,TGTGCCAGCAGTCGGGCTGGGGCCAACGTCCTGACTTTC
many,TRBV28,TRBJ2-3,-,CASSPAGGGTGGAEYF,TGTGCCAGCAGTCCCGCCGGGGGGGGTACAGGGGGCGCAGAGTATTTT
-,TRBV20-1,TRBJ1-6,TRBD1,CSAPSMTGTYSLLHF,TGCAGTGCCCCTTCGATGACAGGGACGTACTCACTCCTCCACTTT
-,TRBV12-3/TRBV12-4,TRBJ2-1,TRBD1,CASSPSGQGDNEQFF,TGTGCCAGCAGTCCTTCGGGACAGGGTGACAATGAGCAGTTCTTC
many,TRBV2,TRBJ1-1,-,CASRRVNTEAFF,TGTGCCAGCAGGAGGGTGAACACTGAAGCTTTCTTT
many,TRBV11-3,TRBJ1-1,-,CASSFKSEAFF,TGTGCCAGCAGCTTTAAATCTGAAGCTTTCTTT